The present T cell receptor beta chain was sequenced within a study of blood T cells in healthy people across ages. General study findings and limits: Versus aged donors, long-lived donors had higher diversity and more naive CD4+ cells. Estimates of diversity drawn from one million T cells were considered underestimates.

This clonotype was found a few times. Its antigen is unknown. The germline gives CDR1 LGHNA, CDR2 YSLEER. Between the trimmed V and J ends, which lost 1 base and 10 bases, there was a span of 11 bases. The CDR3 runs to 13 residues. The authors ran a second PCR of about 6 to 11 cycles using a sample-barcoded 5' primer and a J-beta primer mix. All cDNA molecules were each tagged by a template-switch adaptor with 12 random nucleotides. In TCRdb, the 5' RACE reads were re-called with MiXCR into one record per CDR3 protein. This table holds 1.5 million to 1.8 million distinct CDR3 sequences, less than 45% found once. Every sample yielded at least 6.5 million isolated PBMCs.

The sequence was collected from a woman younger than 35 in good health. This rearrangement joins TRBV4-3 to TRBJ2-1, with D possibly TRBD2 on 5 matching bases. The sequenced sample consisted of blood. The CDR3 DNA reads TGCGCCAGCAGCCAAGTGCCCCGAGGGGAGCAGTTCTTC. Its translation: CASSQVPRGEQFF.